This passage covers 10 T cell receptor beta chains from one sample sequenced in a study of cytomegalovirus exposure and HLA in healthy donors. PCR primers comprised 60 Vbeta and 13 Jbeta primers. Clones were read by immunoSEQ multiplex PCR, and TCRdb kept only the in-frame ones, dropping some. The sample carries 120,000 or so clones, 60% to 85% recorded once. The source material was PBMCs. The receptors shown here come from a middle-aged woman in good health and CMV-seronegative.

The chain recombines TRBV5-4 with TRBJ2-5, with TRBD2 identical over 9 bases. Germline CDR1 SGHNT, CDR2 YYREEE (reference sequence). With V trimmed by 0 bases and J by 4 bases, 10 bases remained unmatched. The CDR3 loop spans 17 amino acids. CDR3 in amino acids: CASSLGVAGREGETQYF. The CDR3 DNA sequence: TGTGCCAGCAGCTTGGGGGTGGCTGGGCGGGAGGGAGAGACCCAGTACTTC.

This clone has more than one count but fewer than ten. A read error may account for a junction end that differs from germline. This chain links TRBV29-1 with TRBJ2-6; D is possibly TRBD1 (5 bases). Per germline, CDR1 SQVTM and CDR2 ANQGSEA. This CDR3 region has 18 residues. The CDR3 protein is CSVVQGTAFRSGANGLTF. The CDR3 DNA reads TGCAGCGTTGTTCAGGGTACAGCCTTTCGTTCTGGGGCCAACGGCCTGACTTTC.

The V and J genes are TRBV5-1 and TRBJ1-3; D remains unclear. The CDR3 has 13 amino acids. CDR1 is SGHRS and CDR2 is YFSETQ in the germline V gene. V was trimmed by 4 bases and J by 4 bases, leaving 9 bases between them. The CDR3 DNA reads TGCGCCAGCAGCCGGGGTGCGGGAAACACCATATATTTT. Its translation: CASSRGAGNTIYF.

The genes are TRBV7-9 and TRBJ1-2; D might be TRBD1 (6 bases). The germline CDR1 and CDR2 sequences are SEHNR and FQNEAQ (reference sequence). The CDR3 has 18 amino acids. The V and J ends lost 5 bases and 1 base respectively, with 23 bases between them. The CDR3 reads CASSLPYPGHRINYGYTF. CDR3 DNA sequence: TGTGCCAGCAGCCTACCCTATCCGGGACATAGGATTAACTATGGCTACACCTTC. The whole variable domain, filled in from reference TRBV7-9 and TRBJ1-2, reads DTGVSQNPRHKITKRGQNVTFRCDPISEHNRLYWYRQTLGQGPEFLTYFQNEAQLEKSRLLSDRFSAERPKGSFSTLEIQRTEQGDSAMYLCASSLPYPGHRINYGYTFGSGTRLTVV.

The chain joins TRBV11-2 to TRBJ2-7; 7 bases map to TRBD2. The CDR3 loop spans 17 amino acids. Per the germline V gene, CDR1 is SGHAT and CDR2 is FQNNGV. Trimming at V came to 5 bases and at J to 2 bases, leaving 15 bases not matched to a gene. The CDR3 protein is CASSQAAGAPLPYEQYF. CDR3 in DNA: TGTGCCAGCAGCCAGGCGGCGGGAGCACCCCTTCCCTACGAGCAGTACTTC.

This chain connects TRBV11-2 to TRBJ2-1; possible D gene TRBD1, 6 bases. V lost 5 bases, J lost 1 base, and 18 bases lay in between. Germline V gives CDR1 SGHAT, CDR2 FQNNGV. The CDR3 loop spans 17 amino acids. The CDR3 sequence: CASSPRTARESYNEQFF. The CDR3 nucleotides are TGTGCCAGCAGCCCCCGGACAGCTAGGGAGTCCTACAATGAGCAGTTCTTC.

This clone has more than one count but fewer than ten. The chain couples TRBV4-2 to TRBJ2-1; the D is unclear. CDR1 and CDR2 from the germline V gene are LGHNA and YNFKEQ. This CDR3 contains 16 residues. V lost 0 bases and J lost 0, with 9 bases in between. The CDR3: CASSQDLRSSYNEQFF. In DNA, the CDR3 is TGTGCCAGCAGCCAAGATCTGAGGAGCTCCTACAATGAGCAGTTCTTC.

The chain carries TRBV7-9 and TRBJ1-3; tentative D call: TRBD1 (6 bases). The germline V gene has CDR1 SEHNR and CDR2 FQNEAQ (reference sequence). This CDR3 contains 12 residues. Trimming took off 4 bases at V and 15 bases at J, with 16 bases between the two ends. CDR3 protein: CASSSDSPRPYF. CDR3 nucleotides: TGTGCCAGCAGCTCGGACAGTCCTCGGCCATATTTT.

The chain couples TRBV27 to TRBJ2-2, with no clear D. Trimming removed 8 bases at V and 5 bases at J, with 21 bases between. This CDR3 has 16 residues. Germline lookup yields CDR1 MNHEY and CDR2 SMNVEV (reference sequence). The CDR3 coding sequence is TGTGCCAGCGCTCCCGCGCGGAGAATTGGGACCGGGGAGCTGTTTTTT. It yields the protein CASAPARRIGTGELFF.

This clone was detected only once. J is TRBJ2-7 and V is TRBV28; the D gene is possibly TRBD2 (6 bases). V lost 10 bases and J lost 2, with 18 bases in between. The CDR3 has 14 amino acids. CDR1 and CDR2 from the germline V gene are MDHEN and SYDVKM. The CDR3 DNA reads as TGTGCCACCCTGGGCGGGACTCCAACCTACGAGCAGTACTTC. It is translated as CATLGGTPTYEQYF.